What follows are 12 T cell receptor beta chains derived from one specimen sequenced in a study of blood T cell repertoires in COVID-19. The data were produced by immunoSEQ multiplex PCR, yet TCRdb's version contains in-frame clones alone and is incomplete. The sample yields some 68,000 clones, around 90% seen once. Sample: peripheral blood. Every receptor here comes from a woman between 50 and 59 years old with COVID-19, enrolled during active disease.

The chain recombines TRBV12-3 or TRBV12-4 with TRBJ1-2; the D is unclear. Trimming removed 3 bases at V and 7 bases at J, with 9 bases between. This CDR3 comprises 12 residues. The CDR3 protein is CASSLGEGGYTF. Written as DNA, the CDR3 is TGTGCCAGCAGTTTGGGAGAGGGTGGCTACACCTTC.

This CDR3 reads CASTPRGPRNEQFF. The CDR3 DNA follows: TGTGCCAGCACACCTCGTGGGCCCCGAAATGAGCAGTTCTTC. The V and J genes are TRBV5-4 and TRBJ2-1, with D unresolved. Germline CDR1 SGHNT, CDR2 YYREEE (reference sequence). Trimming left V 6 bases short and J 7 bases short, with 17 bases between. CDR3 size: 14 residues. The variable domain in full, with the rest retrieved from reference TRBV5-4 and TRBJ2-1, is ETGVTQSPTHLIKTRGQQVTLRCSSQSGHNTVSWYQQALGQGPQFIFQYYREEENGRGNFPPRFSGLQFPNYSSELNVNALELDDSALYLCASTPRGPRNEQFFGPGTRLTVL.

A few counts support this clone. The rearrangement uses TRBV9 and TRBJ2-7; D gene uncertain. CDR3 length: 13 residues. Germline V gene sequence: CDR1 SGDLS, CDR2 YYNGEE. V was trimmed by 0 bases and J by 3 bases, leaving 7 bases between them. CDR3 bases: TGTGCCAGCAGCGTAGAGCCGGGCTACGAGCAGTACTTC. Translating it yields CASSVEPGYEQYF.

The CDR3 DNA reads as TGTGCCAGCTCACGACTCCCTCCCCGCTTTAGCGGGAAGACAGATACGCAGTATTTT. It codes for CASSRLPPRFSGKTDTQYF. The chain has TRBV18 and TRBJ2-3, with 8 bases that match TRBD2. J was trimmed by 3 bases and V by 4 bases; bases with no gene match: 18. CDR1 is KGHSH, CDR2 LQKENI, per germline. This CDR3 spans 19 amino acids.

This rearrangement joins TRBV11-3 to TRBJ2-1; D is perhaps TRBD2 (6 bases). V shed 9 bases and J shed 12 bases, with 21 bases lying between them. Germline CDR1 is SGHNT and CDR2 is YENEEA. This CDR3 region has 13 residues. The CDR3 coding sequence is TGTGCCAGTGGGGAGGTAGGGACGTATGCGCAGTTCTTC. Translated, it gives CASGEVGTYAQFF. The full variable domain, rest sourced from reference TRBV11-3 and TRBJ2-1, is EAGVVQSPRYKIIEKKQPVAFWCNPISGHNTLYWYLQNLGQGPELLIRYENEEAVDDSQLPKDRFSAERLKGVDSTLKIQPAELGDSAVYLCASGEVGTYAQFFGPGTRLTVL.

The gene calls are TRBV7-8 and TRBJ2-5, with D unresolved. From germline, CDR1 is SGHVS and CDR2 FQNEAQ. V lost 3 bases, J lost 5 bases, and 7 bases lay in between. The CDR3 is 12 amino acids. CDR3 loop: CASSFPVETQYF. The CDR3 DNA reads TGTGCCAGCAGCTTCCCGGTGGAGACCCAGTACTTC.

The V and J genes are TRBV5-4 and TRBJ2-1; tentatively, D is TRBD2 (5 bases). The V gene lost 2 bases and the J gene lost 7 bases, with 7 bases spanning the gap. The CDR3 totals 12 residues. Germline assignment: CDR1 SGHNT and CDR2 YYREEE (reference sequence). CDR3 DNA: TGTGCCAGCAGCTTTTCGGGGAATGAGCAGTTCTTC. Translation: CASSFSGNEQFF. Variable domain in full (rest from reference TRBV5-4 and TRBJ2-1): ETGVTQSPTHLIKTRGQQVTLRCSSQSGHNTVSWYQQALGQGPQFIFQYYREEENGRGNFPPRFSGLQFPNYSSELNVNALELDDSALYLCASSFSGNEQFFGPGTRLTVL.

This chain uses TRBV28 with TRBJ2-7; weak D call: TRBD2 (6 bases). Germline assignment: CDR1 MDHEN and CDR2 SYDVKM. The CDR3 runs 14 residues. Trimming took 4 bases from V and 1 from J, leaving 11 bases between them. This CDR3 reads CASSWRGRSYEQYF. CDR3 DNA sequence: TGTGCCAGCAGTTGGCGGGGTAGGTCCTACGAGCAGTACTTC.

The CDR3 spells CASSPHEVFRRNTEAFF. In DNA, the CDR3 is TGTGCCAGCAGCCCCCACGAGGTTTTCCGGAGGAACACTGAAGCTTTCTTT. The V call is TRBV28, the J call TRBJ1-1; D gene ambiguous. Trimming removed 6 bases at V and 1 base at J, with 21 bases between. The length of the CDR3 is 17 residues. The germline V gene has CDR1 MDHEN and CDR2 SYDVKM.

The chain recombines TRBV12-3 or TRBV12-4 with TRBJ2-7, with D perhaps TRBD1 (6 bases). Trimming cost V 6 bases and J 6 bases, with 15 bases left between them. The CDR3 runs to 13 residues. The CDR3 protein is CASRQGRWPEQYF. CDR3 DNA sequence: TGTGCCAGCAGACAGGGCCGCTGGCCCGAGCAGTACTTC.

V and J are TRBV28 and TRBJ1-5, with D unresolved. The V end lost 6 bases, the J end lost 8 bases, and 14 bases lay between the germline ends. The CDR3 totals 13 residues. Looked up from germline, CDR1 is MDHEN and CDR2 is SYDVKM. For the CDR3, the DNA is TGTGCCAGCAGCTCCCAGGTCGTCGAGCCCCAGCATTTT. Its protein is CASSSQVVEPQHF.

J is TRBJ2-3 and V is TRBV6-5; tentatively, D is TRBD2 (6 bases). Between the trimmed V and J ends, which lost 8 bases and 2 bases, there was a span of 14 bases. Per germline, CDR1 MNHEY and CDR2 SVGAGI. The CDR3 extends over 14 amino acids. The CDR3 region is CASLRRGYTDTQYF. The CDR3 DNA follows: TGTGCCAGCTTAAGGCGGGGCTACACAGATACGCAGTATTTT.